This is a list of T cell receptor beta chains from one sample in a study of blood T cells in healthy people across ages. Each CDR3 protein gets one entry after TCRdb re-called the 5' RACE reads with MiXCR. The table records about 280,000 distinct CDR3 sequences, less than 30% of them present only once. The sample consisted of blood. These TCRs come from a woman in her sixties or seventies in good health. CDR3s include the opening cysteine and the closing phenylalanine or tryptophan. D genes are given only for firm matches.

d_call j_call v_call cdr3_aa
NA TRBJ2-2 TRBV7-2 CASSLKGGNTGELFF
TRBD1 TRBJ2-7 TRBV7-2 CASSLEQGTVYEQYF
NA TRBJ2-5 TRBV7-2 CASSLARDWQETQYF
TRBD2 TRBJ2-5 TRBV10-3 CAISPGLAAETQYF
TRBD1 TRBJ2-7 TRBV7-6 CASSLIQGETYEQYF
NA TRBJ1-5 TRBV7-2 CASSPNRVGNQPQHF
NA TRBJ1-2 TRBV28 CASRAQGEGYTF
NA TRBJ1-2 TRBV7-9 CASSLRGIPNYGYTF
TRBD2 NA TRBV4-1 CASSQDFSGRGPEQYF
NA TRBJ1-4 TRBV3-1 CASRSATNEKLFF
NA TRBJ1-1 TRBV24-1 CATSVPGGTEAFF
NA TRBJ2-6 TRBV25-1 CASSASSSGANVLTF
NA TRBJ2-4 TRBV12-3/TRBV12-4 CASSWRGGDRSENIQYF
TRBD2 NA TRBV11-1 CASSYGLGLAGTSGSTEQFF
NA TRBJ1-4 TRBV7-2 CASSLGRGAGEKLFF
NA TRBJ1-6 TRBV21-1 CASRLSRRWNSPLHF
NA TRBJ2-7 TRBV7-2 CASSLSSVTYEQYF
NA NA TRBV6-5 CASRTAENNYNEQFF
TRBD2 TRBJ2-5 TRBV20-1 CSATTSGRLYQETRYF
TRBD1 TRBJ1-5 TRBV28 CASSPRDRAGNQPQHF
TRBD2 NA TRBV20-1 CSATTGGGTRHNEQFF
NA TRBJ2-1 TRBV12-3/TRBV12-4 CASSPLGLSSYNEQFF
NA NA TRBV7-6 CASSGQDVWGLQETQYF
NA NA TRBV5-1 CASSLGDGQFF
TRBD1 TRBJ2-2 TRBV29-1 CSVRPGGANTRELFF
NA TRBJ2-3 TRBV12-3/TRBV12-4 CASSFTSSGTDTQYF
TRBD2 TRBJ2-1 TRBV5-1 CASSLGEREGSNEQFF
TRBD2 NA TRBV28 CASSPSGRSYSEQFF
NA TRBJ2-7 TRBV20-1 CSASRAGYEQYF
NA TRBJ2-1 TRBV5-1 CASSLNYGGSSYNEQFF
NA TRBJ2-3 TRBV10-3 CAISEGARTDTQYF
TRBD1 TRBJ1-4 TRBV28 CASSFVTGDEKLFF
TRBD2 TRBJ2-7 TRBV27 CASSRTSGAYEQYF
TRBD1 TRBJ1-6 TRBV9 CASSLKSTGENSPLHF
NA TRBJ2-4 TRBV15 CATSSLDRNTNIQYF
NA TRBJ2-3 TRBV10-3 CAISSDGDTQYF
NA TRBJ1-1 TRBV2 CASSDGQVGTEAFF
NA TRBJ1-5 TRBV6-2/TRBV6-3 CASSYTSGVPSPQHF
TRBD1 TRBJ1-2 TRBV28 CASSSDRGDYGYTF
NA TRBJ2-2 TRBV28 CASRGGPTGYTGELFF
NA TRBJ1-1 TRBV11-2 CASSFDTNTEAFF
NA TRBJ2-1 TRBV20-1 CSAPDGREEQFF
NA TRBJ1-4 TRBV28 CASSSADVLEKLFF
TRBD2 TRBJ2-5 TRBV12-3/TRBV12-4 CASSFSLADLLDF
NA TRBJ2-3 TRBV20-1 CSADGGPGFDTQYF
TRBD1 TRBJ1-1 TRBV6-2/TRBV6-3 CASSYGDRSNTEAFF
TRBD1 TRBJ2-4 TRBV6-6 CASSSGQENIQYF
NA NA TRBV7-2 CASRGSGGRYNEQFF
NA TRBJ1-5 TRBV21-1 CASSTGRSNQPQHF
TRBD1 TRBJ2-1 TRBV6-4 CASSSGTVGYEQFF
TRBD1 TRBJ2-3 TRBV29-1 CSVVTGSSGYTQYF
NA TRBJ2-2 TRBV3-1 CASSRDGTNTGELFF
NA TRBJ2-2 TRBV27 CASSNRERNTGELFF